This paragraph reports one TCR beta chain. Its target is not known. The CDR3 contains 13 residues. V was cut by 10 bases and J by 0 bases, with 11 bases left in between. Profiled with immunoSEQ multiplex PCR; TCRdb holds only in-frame clones, not every one. Of some 110,000 clones in the sample, more than 85% were seen once. The sample comes from a study of T cell responses to AZD1222 COVID-19 vaccine. Whole-study results and caveats: Donors were largely white British and mainly female; clonal diversity was possibly underestimated. Only after the peak T cell response were repertoires sampled.

This specimen consisted of peripheral blood, obtained 28 days after the second AZD1222 dose. This sequence was found in an adult who received the AZD1222 COVID-19 vaccine. The chain links TRBV12-3 or TRBV12-4 to TRBJ2-3; D not certain. The CDR3 reads CATTPPSTDTQYF. The CDR3 bases are TGTGCCACCACGCCGCCTAGCACAGATACGCAGTATTTT.